This T cell receptor (beta chain) comes out of a study of shared clonotypes between healthy human individuals. The naive CD8 subset, CD45RO-negative cells positively selected for CCR7, excluded terminally differentiated effector memory CD45RA+ cells. CDR3 size: 12 residues. The V gene lost 3 bases and the J gene lost 6 bases, with 12 bases spanning the gap. CDR1 is GTSNPN, CDR2 SVGIG, per germline (reference sequence). Libraries were prepared by immunoSEQ multiplex PCR; TCRdb keeps only in-frame clonotypes and omits some of them. This sample yields under 2,000,000 clones, of which over 85% are seen a single time; 0.9% to 1.5% belongs to the top ten.

Specimen: naive CD8+ T cells sorted from blood. The chain carries TRBV30 and TRBJ2-7; unclear D gene. The clonotype comes from a man between 18 and 29 years old in good health. The CDR3 reads CAWSGLGVEQYF. The DNA of the CDR3 is TGTGCCTGGAGCGGGCTTGGGGTCGAGCAGTACTTC.